The subject of this entry is one T cell receptor beta chain. This entry belongs to a study of blood T cell repertoires in COVID-19. As processed by the authors: Estimation of nucleated cell counts relied on the amplification of reference gene primers. The table came from immunoSEQ multiplex PCR; TCRdb's copy has only in-frame clones and leaves some out. The V and J calls and clone size come from that table; D and trimming were worked out from the DNA. Of about 92,000 clones listed, around three quarters are singletons. Trimming shortened V by 6 bases and J by 0 bases, and 13 bases separated the two germline ends. This CDR3 has 15 amino acids. CDR1 is MNHEY and CDR2 is SVGAGI in the germline V gene.

The specimen was peripheral blood. This receptor was taken from a man in his fifties who had recovered from COVID-19. The V and J genes are TRBV6-5 and TRBJ2-3, with D tentatively TRBD1 (7 bases). The CDR3 loop is CASSPGGISTDTQYF. DNA for the CDR3: TGTGCCAGCAGCCCAGGGGGGATCAGCACAGATACGCAGTATTTT.